This entry lists 3 T cell receptor beta chains sequenced from one sample in a study of blood T cell repertoires in COVID-19. Some clones are missing from TCRdb's copy, which holds only in-frame ones; the method was immunoSEQ multiplex PCR. In the table there are 52,000 or so clones, roughly 91% of which are singletons. Sequenced: peripheral blood. The receptor source for this set is a human donor in a cohort sampled during active COVID-19.

This chain links TRBV3-1 (or the pseudogene TRBV3-2) with TRBJ2-7; no clear D. V dropped 6 bases and J dropped 6 bases, with 12 bases sitting between them. Germline values: CDR1 LGHDT, CDR2 YNNKEL (reference sequence). This CDR3 spans 12 amino acids. CDR3 amino acids: CASSHAPGEQYF. In nucleotides, the CDR3 is TGTGCCAGCAGTCATGCCCCCGGCGAGCAGTACTTC.

The V and J genes are TRBV9 and TRBJ2-1; 8 bases line up with TRBD2. This CDR3 is 15 amino acids long. Looked up from germline, CDR1 is SGDLS and CDR2 is YYNGEE. J gave up 8 bases and V 0 bases, and 7 bases lay outside the gene matches. CDR3 protein: CASSVGTAGAYEQFF. CDR3 bases: TGTGCCAGCAGCGTAGGTACAGCGGGAGCGTATGAGCAGTTCTTC.

The chain is built from TRBV4-1 and TRBJ2-7; D unresolved. From germline, CDR1 is MGHRA and CDR2 YSYEKL. V lost 0 bases and J lost 7, with 16 bases in between. CDR3 length: 15 residues. The CDR3 DNA follows: TGCGCCAGCAGCCAAGATCCGAGCAGGTTGAGTGAGCAGTACTTC. Protein: CASSQDPSRLSEQYF.